Listed here are 5 T cell receptor beta chains from one sample, sequenced in a study of T cells in Graves' hyperthyroidism and ophthalmopathy. Amplification yielded TCR beta CDR3 regions, with RNA transcripts as the source. An initial round of RT-PCR targeting the TCR CDR3 relied on the HTBI primer set. TCRdb reprocessed the multiplex PCR reads with MiXCR, giving one entry per CDR3 protein. The profile shows hundreds of thousands of distinct CDR3 sequences, around 15% of them singletons. The sample was blood. These receptors all stem from a woman in her thirties or forties with Graves' ophthalmopathy.

The chain couples TRBV2 to TRBJ2-1; the match to TRBD2 covers 13 bases. The germline CDR1 and CDR2 sequences are SNHLY and FYNNEI. V trimming: 1 base; J trimming: 9 bases; junction bases outside the gene matches: 9. The CDR3 has 17 residues. The CDR3 is CASSEGPGLAGLGEQFF. CDR3 DNA: TGTGCCAGCAGTGAAGGCCCGGGACTAGCGGGACTAGGTGAGCAGTTCTTC.

The rearrangement uses TRBV30 and TRBJ2-1; 14 bases line up with TRBD2. There are 15 residues in the CDR3. Trimming at V came to 1 base and at J to 10 bases, leaving 6 bases not matched to a gene. Germline V gene data show CDR1 as GTSNPN and CDR2 as SVGIG (reference sequence). DNA for the CDR3: TGTGCCTGGAGTGGACTAGCGGGGGGGAGAGGGGAGCAGTTCTTC. Its translation is CAWSGLAGGRGEQFF.

This clonotype was recorded at least ten times. The chain has TRBV7-8 and TRBJ1-2; 7 bases agree with TRBD1. Germline CDR1 reads SGHVS; CDR2 reads FQNEAQ. V was clipped by 0 bases and J by 2 bases; unmatched bases: 3. The CDR3 length is 15 residues. The CDR3 DNA is TGTGCCAGCAGCTTAGCGAGACAGGGCAACTATGGCTACACCTTC. As protein: CASSLARQGNYGYTF.

The rearrangement links TRBV2 to TRBJ2-7; TRBD1 or TRBD2 may be the D gene (6 bases each). CDR1 is SNHLY, CDR2 FYNNEI, per germline. The V end lost 11 bases, the J end lost 6 bases, and 26 bases lay between the germline ends. The CDR3 contains 15 residues. As DNA, the CDR3 is TGTGCCGGGTCCTCCGAGGGGGGTCCCACCCCCGAGCAGTACTTC. Encoded protein: CAGSSEGGPTPEQYF.

This clonotype was seen many times. The rearrangement joins TRBV7-9 to TRBJ1-1, with D possibly matching TRBD1 (6 bases). Per the germline V gene, CDR1 is SEHNR and CDR2 is FQNEAQ (reference sequence). The CDR3 is made up of 18 amino acids. V lost 5 bases, J lost 3 bases, and 25 bases lay in between. The CDR3 region is CASSPSTLIGQTHTEAFF. The DNA for the CDR3 is TGTGCCAGCAGCCCTTCCACGCTAATCGGACAGACTCACACTGAAGCTTTCTTT.